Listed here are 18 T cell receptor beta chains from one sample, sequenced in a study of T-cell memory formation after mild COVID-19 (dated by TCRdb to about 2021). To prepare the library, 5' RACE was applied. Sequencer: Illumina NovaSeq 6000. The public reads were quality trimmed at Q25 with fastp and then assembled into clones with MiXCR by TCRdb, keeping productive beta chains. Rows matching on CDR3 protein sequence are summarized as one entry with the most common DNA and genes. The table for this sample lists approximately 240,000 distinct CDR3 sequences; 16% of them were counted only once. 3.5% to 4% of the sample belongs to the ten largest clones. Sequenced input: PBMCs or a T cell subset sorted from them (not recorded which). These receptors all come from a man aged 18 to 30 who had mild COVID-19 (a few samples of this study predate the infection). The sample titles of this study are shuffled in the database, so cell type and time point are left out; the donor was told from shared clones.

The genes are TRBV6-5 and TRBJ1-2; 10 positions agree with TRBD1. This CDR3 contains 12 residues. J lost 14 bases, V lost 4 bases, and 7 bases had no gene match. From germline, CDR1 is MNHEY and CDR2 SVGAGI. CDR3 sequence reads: CASSFSGTGVTF. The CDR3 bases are TGTGCCAGCAGTTTCAGCGGGACAGGGGTAACCTTC.

The CDR3 region has the DNA TGTGCCAGCAGCTTAATCCCCGCGACAGGGTCCAAGGGGGAGCAGTACTTC. Protein: CASSLIPATGSKGEQYF. V is TRBV7-3 and J is TRBJ2-7, with TRBD1 matching 7 bases. The V segment lost 1 base and the J segment 7 bases; nucleotides outside the gene matches: 16. Germline loops: CDR1 SGHTA, CDR2 FQGTGA. The CDR3 is 17 amino acids.

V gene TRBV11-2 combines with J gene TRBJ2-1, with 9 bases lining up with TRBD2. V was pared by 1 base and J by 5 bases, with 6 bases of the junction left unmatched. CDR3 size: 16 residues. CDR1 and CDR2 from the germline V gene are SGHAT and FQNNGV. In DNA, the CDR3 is TGTGCCAGCAGCTTAGTTCCTAGCGGGGAGAACAATGAGCAGTTCTTC. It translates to CASSLVPSGENNEQFF.

The CDR3 bases are TGTGCCAGCAGCCCTAGCGGGGGTGGCTCCGAGCAGTACGTC. This sequence encodes CASSPSGGGSEQYV. The chain couples TRBV7-9 to TRBJ2-7; 10 bases are shared with TRBD2. The trim removed 5 bases at V and 6 bases at J, leaving 7 bases unmatched. From germline, CDR1 is SEHNR and CDR2 FQNEAQ (reference sequence). This CDR3 comprises 14 residues.

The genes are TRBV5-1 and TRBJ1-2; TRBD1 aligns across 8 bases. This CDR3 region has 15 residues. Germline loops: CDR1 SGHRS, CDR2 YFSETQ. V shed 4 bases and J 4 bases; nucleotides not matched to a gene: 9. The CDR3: CASSLTTGATYGYTF. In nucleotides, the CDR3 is TGCGCCAGCAGCCTAACGACAGGGGCTACCTATGGCTACACCTTC. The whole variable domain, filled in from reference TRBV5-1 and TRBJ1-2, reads KAGVTQTPRYLIKTRGQQVTLSCSPISGHRSVSWYQQTPGQGLQFLFEYFSETQRNKGNFPGRFSGRQFSNSRSEMNVSTLELGDSALYLCASSLTTGATYGYTFGSGTRLTVV.

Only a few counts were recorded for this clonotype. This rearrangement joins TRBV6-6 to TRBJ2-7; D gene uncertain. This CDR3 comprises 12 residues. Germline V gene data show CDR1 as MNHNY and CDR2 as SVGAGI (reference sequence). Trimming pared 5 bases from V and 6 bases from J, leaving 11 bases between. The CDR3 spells CASSPGPGEQYF. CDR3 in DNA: TGTGCCAGCAGTCCCGGACCAGGCGAGCAGTACTTC.

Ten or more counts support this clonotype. The CDR3 DNA reads TGTGCCAGCAGCCCCTCCTGGGAGGAGCAGTACTTC. As protein: CASSPSWEEQYF. The chain employs TRBV12-3 or TRBV12-4 and TRBJ2-7, with D possibly being TRBD2 (5 bases). V was shortened by 6 bases and J by 7 bases, with 13 bases between the two germline ends. The CDR3 has 12 residues.

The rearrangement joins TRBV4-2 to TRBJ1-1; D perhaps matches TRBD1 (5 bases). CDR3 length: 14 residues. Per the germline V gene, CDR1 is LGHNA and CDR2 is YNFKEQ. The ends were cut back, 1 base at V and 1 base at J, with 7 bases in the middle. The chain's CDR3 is CASSQGDGNTEAFF. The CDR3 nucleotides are TGTGCCAGCAGCCAAGGGGACGGGAACACTGAAGCTTTCTTT.

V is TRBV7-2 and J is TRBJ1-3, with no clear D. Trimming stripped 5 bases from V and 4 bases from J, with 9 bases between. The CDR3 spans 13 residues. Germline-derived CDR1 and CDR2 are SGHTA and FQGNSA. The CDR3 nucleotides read TGTGCCAGCAGCACCTCGAAGGGAAACACCATATATTTT. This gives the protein CASSTSKGNTIYF.

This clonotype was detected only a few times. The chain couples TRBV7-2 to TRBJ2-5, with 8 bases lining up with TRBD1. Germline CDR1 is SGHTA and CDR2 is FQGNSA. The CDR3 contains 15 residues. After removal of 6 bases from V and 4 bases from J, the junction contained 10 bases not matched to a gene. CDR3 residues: CASRRATGDLETQYF. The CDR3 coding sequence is TGTGCCAGCAGGCGGGCGACAGGGGATCTAGAGACCCAGTACTTC.

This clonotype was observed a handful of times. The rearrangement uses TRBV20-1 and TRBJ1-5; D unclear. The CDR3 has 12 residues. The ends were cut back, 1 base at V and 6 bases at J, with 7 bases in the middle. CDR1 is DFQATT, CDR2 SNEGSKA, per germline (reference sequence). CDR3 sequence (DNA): TGCAGTGCTAGAGGGGCGGCTCAGCCCCAGCATTTT. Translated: CSARGAAQPQHF.

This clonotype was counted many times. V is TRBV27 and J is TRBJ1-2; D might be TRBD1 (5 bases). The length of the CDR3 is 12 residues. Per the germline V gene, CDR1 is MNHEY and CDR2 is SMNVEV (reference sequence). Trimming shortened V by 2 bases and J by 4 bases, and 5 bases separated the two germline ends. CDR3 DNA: TGTGCCAGCAGTTTAAGGGGCTATGGCTACACCTTC. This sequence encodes CASSLRGYGYTF.

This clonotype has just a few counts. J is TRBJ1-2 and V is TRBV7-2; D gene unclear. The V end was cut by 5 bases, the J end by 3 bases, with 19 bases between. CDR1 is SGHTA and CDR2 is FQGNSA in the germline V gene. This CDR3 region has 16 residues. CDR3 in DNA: TGTGCCAGCAGCACGTACCTCATCTCCGAATACTATGGCTACACCTTC. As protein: CASSTYLISEYYGYTF.

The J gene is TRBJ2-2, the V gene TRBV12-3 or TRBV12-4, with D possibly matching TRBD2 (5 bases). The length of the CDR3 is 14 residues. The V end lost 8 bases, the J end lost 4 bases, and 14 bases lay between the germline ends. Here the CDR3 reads CASARPRGTGELFF. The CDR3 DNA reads TGTGCCAGCGCCAGACCCCGGGGCACCGGGGAGCTGTTTTTT.

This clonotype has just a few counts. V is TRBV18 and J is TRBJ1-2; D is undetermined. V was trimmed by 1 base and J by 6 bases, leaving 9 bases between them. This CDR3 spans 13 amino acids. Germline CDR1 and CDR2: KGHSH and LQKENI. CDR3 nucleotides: TGTGCCAGCTCACCACGGAGTTTGGATGGCTACACCTTC. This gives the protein CASSPRSLDGYTF. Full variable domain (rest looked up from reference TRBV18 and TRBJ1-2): NAGVMQNPRHLVRRRGQEARLRCSPMKGHSHVYWYRQLPEEGLKFMVYLQKENIIDESGMPKERFSAEFPKEGPSILRIQQVVRGDSAAYFCASSPRSLDGYTFGSGTRLTVV.

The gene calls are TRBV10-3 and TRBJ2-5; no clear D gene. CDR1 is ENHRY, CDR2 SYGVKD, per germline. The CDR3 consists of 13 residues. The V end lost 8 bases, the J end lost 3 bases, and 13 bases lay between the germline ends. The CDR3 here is CAISPRHEETQYF. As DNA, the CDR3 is TGTGCCATCTCTCCTCGTCACGAAGAGACCCAGTACTTC.

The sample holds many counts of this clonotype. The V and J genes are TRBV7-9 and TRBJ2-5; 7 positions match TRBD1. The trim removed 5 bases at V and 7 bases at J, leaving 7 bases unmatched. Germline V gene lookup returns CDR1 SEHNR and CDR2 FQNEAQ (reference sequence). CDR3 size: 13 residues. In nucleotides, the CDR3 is TGTGCCAGCAGCGTCGAGGGACAGCGGACCCAGTACTTC. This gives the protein CASSVEGQRTQYF.

CDR3 in amino acids: CASSTRGGETQYF. In DNA, the CDR3 is TGCGCCAGCAGCACCCGGGGGGGGGAGACCCAGTACTTC. This rearrangement joins TRBV4-1 to TRBJ2-5; 8 bases line up with TRBD2. Germline-derived CDR1 and CDR2 are MGHRA and YSYEKL. This CDR3 comprises 13 residues. V dropped 5 bases and J dropped 5; count of bases not matched to a gene: 4.